The source of this T cell receptor beta chain is a study of blood T cells in healthy people across ages. It was with a sample-barcoded 5' primer and a J-beta primer mix that a second PCR of roughly 7 to 12 cycles was run. Each cDNA molecule received a tag from a template-switch adaptor that had 12 random nucleotides. Each CDR3 protein gets one entry after TCRdb re-called the 5' RACE reads with MiXCR. Of 700,000 to 900,000 distinct CDR3 sequences detected, roughly 53% appear once; the ten largest clones hold 40% to 50%. Whole-study results and caveats: Changes seen in expanded clonotypes were possibly confounded by donor CMV status left unknown. Unsorted PBMC input precluded a conclusive naive versus antigen-experienced comparison.

With 5 bases removed from V and 0 bases from J, the gap between germline ends came to 10 bases. The CDR3 is 14 residues long. CDR1 SGHTA and CDR2 FQGTGA come from the germline V gene. This clonotype was observed a handful of times. Its antigen is still unknown. The TCR comes from a man older than 75 in good health. V gene TRBV7-3 combines with J gene TRBJ1-1; D remains ambiguous. The sequencing input was blood. The CDR3 sequence: CASSVGRMNTEAFF. The DNA for the CDR3 is TGTGCCAGCAGCGTGGGCAGAATGAACACTGAAGCTTTCTTT.